These 16 T cell receptor beta chains originate from one sample sequenced in a study of response to subunit inactivated influenza vaccine. MiXCR, run by TCRdb on the RT-PCR reads, gives a single entry per CDR3 protein. Among about 580,000 distinct CDR3 sequences, 12% to 15% were seen once, and the ten largest hold around 10%. Specimen: PBMCs from blood, collected 11 to 12 days after vaccination. The receptors were sampled from a man in his fifties who received an inactivated influenza vaccine.

V is TRBV5-1 and J is TRBJ2-7, with TRBD1 matching 8 bases. The junction had 11 bases not matched to a gene; V was cut back by 4 bases and J by 2 bases. The CDR3 runs to 16 residues. Germline CDR1 reads SGHRS; CDR2 reads YFSETQ. CDR3 amino acids: CASSSPRTGQTYEQYF. Here the CDR3 DNA reads TGCGCCAGCAGCAGCCCGCGGACAGGGCAAACCTACGAGCAGTACTTC. The variable domain in full, with the rest retrieved from reference TRBV5-1 and TRBJ2-7, is KAGVTQTPRYLIKTRGQQVTLSCSPISGHRSVSWYQQTPGQGLQFLFEYFSETQRNKGNFPGRFSGRQFSNSRSEMNVSTLELGDSALYLCASSSPRTGQTYEQYFGPGTRLTVT.

This chain links TRBV28 with TRBJ2-3; 8 positions match TRBD2. Per the germline V gene, CDR1 is MDHEN and CDR2 is SYDVKM. This CDR3 comprises 16 residues. V was clipped by 2 bases and J by 1 base; unmatched bases: 5. This chain's CDR3 is CASSLLSGGRTDTQYF. CDR3 nucleotide sequence: TGTGCCAGCAGTTTACTGAGCGGGGGACGCACAGATACGCAGTATTTT.

The genes are TRBV25-1 and TRBJ2-7, with TRBD1 matching over 10 bases. The CDR3 is 15 amino acids. Germline V lookup: CDR1 MGHDK, CDR2 SYGVNS. J was trimmed by 6 bases and V by 2 bases; bases with no gene match: 7. As DNA, the CDR3 is TGTGCCAGCAGTGAACCTGGGACAGGGGAACTCGAGCAGTACTTC. Amino acid sequence: CASSEPGTGELEQYF.

This clonotype was observed a few times. This sequence joins TRBV29-1 and TRBJ2-1; D is possibly TRBD1 (5 bases). The germline V gene encodes CDR1 SQVTM and CDR2 ANQGSEA. The CDR3 has 14 amino acids. V gave up 3 bases and J gave up 7 bases, with 16 bases separating them. This chain's CDR3 is CSVDPKAGQNEQFF. The CDR3 nucleotides read TGCAGCGTTGACCCCAAAGCAGGGCAGAATGAGCAGTTCTTC.

This clonotype was detected ten times or more. The chain recombines TRBV2 with TRBJ1-1; no clear D gene. The germline V gene encodes CDR1 SNHLY and CDR2 FYNNEI. Trimming removed 7 bases at V and 1 base at J, with 10 bases between. This CDR3 contains 13 residues. In DNA, the CDR3 is TGTGCCAGCAAAGGCGGGGAGAACACTGAAGCTTTCTTT. Translated, it gives CASKGGENTEAFF.

This clonotype was observed a few times. The chain recombines TRBV7-9 with TRBJ2-3; the match to TRBD2 covers 8 bases. The CDR3 is made up of 14 amino acids. After removal of 3 bases from V and 4 bases from J, the junction contained 3 bases not matched to a gene. The germline CDR1 and CDR2 sequences are SEHNR and FQNEAQ (reference sequence). CDR3 in amino acids: CASSFDGRADTQYF. CDR3 coding DNA: TGTGCCAGCAGCTTTGACGGGAGGGCAGATACGCAGTATTTT.

Note on this clonotype: This may be a read error: a much more frequent sequence differs by one nucleotide. The chain employs TRBV5-1 and TRBJ2-5; either TRBD1 or TRBD2 may supply D (6 bases each). The germline V gene has CDR1 SGHRS and CDR2 YFSETQ. CDR3 length: 16 amino acids. Trimming removed 4 bases at V and 2 bases at J, with 18 bases between. CDR3: CASSPRGQGQQETQYF. DNA for the CDR3: TGCGCCAGCAGCCCTCGGGGGCAGGGGCAACAAGAGACCCAGTACTTC.

V gene TRBV7-9 combines with J gene TRBJ2-4; possibly TRBD1 for D (6 bases). V lost 5 bases and J lost 5, with 13 bases in between. CDR3 length equals 14 residues. The V gene's germline CDR1 is SEHNR and CDR2 FQNEAQ (reference sequence). The CDR3 nucleotides are TGTGCCAGCAGCGCTACCACAGGGCAAAACATTCAGTACTTC. It specifies CASSATTGQNIQYF.

The chain links TRBV29-1 to TRBJ2-7, with D possibly TRBD1 on 7 matching bases. Trimming removed 4 bases at V and 2 bases at J, with 21 bases between. Germline lookup yields CDR1 SQVTM and CDR2 ANQGSEA. The CDR3 runs to 16 residues. In DNA, the CDR3 is TGCAGCGTTGGCACCACCCCAGGGGGAGGACCCTACGAGCAGTACTTC. This translates into CSVGTTPGGGPYEQYF.

This clonotype was observed a handful of times. The chain employs TRBV4-2 and TRBJ2-1; a weak D match, TRBD1 (5 bases). The CDR3 runs 17 residues. Germline-derived CDR1 and CDR2 are LGHNA and YNFKEQ. Trimming removed 0 bases from V and 2 bases from J, with 14 bases in between. CDR3 coding DNA: TGTGCCAGCAGCCAAGATGAAAGGGGCCCCCCCTACAATGAGCAGTTCTTC. It translates to CASSQDERGPPYNEQFF.

This sequence joins TRBV2 and TRBJ2-2, with D maybe TRBD1 (6 bases). Germline lookup yields CDR1 SNHLY and CDR2 FYNNEI. This CDR3 is 13 amino acids long. The DNA for the CDR3 is TGTGCAGGAACAGGGATAGGCACCGGGGAGCTGTTTTTT. This codes for CAGTGIGTGELFF. The variable domain in full, with the rest retrieved from reference TRBV2 and TRBJ2-2, is EPEVTQTPSHQVTQMGQEVILRCVPISNHLYFYWYRQILGQKVEFLVSFYNNEISEKSEIFDDQFSVERPDGSNFTLKIRSTKLEDSAMYFCAGTGIGTGELFFGEGSRLTVL.

V gene TRBV14 combines with J gene TRBJ2-7, with 7 bases aligning to TRBD1. V dropped 4 bases and J dropped 0; count of bases not matched to a gene: 6. This CDR3 spans 15 amino acids. Germline V gives CDR1 SGHDN, CDR2 FVKESK. CDR3 loop: CASSPRQGDSYEQYF. The CDR3, as DNA: TGTGCCAGCAGCCCTCGTCAGGGGGACTCCTACGAGCAGTACTTC.

This clonotype appeared a few times. CDR3 DNA sequence: TGTGCCAGCATCTTATCAGGGAAAAACATTCAGTACTTC. This gives the protein CASILSGKNIQYF. The genes are TRBV27 and TRBJ2-4, with D maybe TRBD1 (5 bases). Germline assignment: CDR1 MNHEY and CDR2 SMNVEV (reference sequence). This CDR3 is 13 amino acids long. V was shortened by 7 bases and J by 4 bases, with 11 bases between the two germline ends.

This clonotype appeared a few times. This rearrangement joins TRBV2 to TRBJ2-7; weak D call: TRBD2 (6 bases). The V end was cut by 11 bases, the J end by 3 bases, with 14 bases between. The germline V gene has CDR1 SNHLY and CDR2 FYNNEI. This CDR3 is 12 amino acids long. CDR3: CAGGTDGYEQYF. DNA for the CDR3: TGTGCCGGAGGGACGGATGGCTACGAGCAGTACTTC.

This clonotype appeared many times. This chain joins TRBV20-1 and TRBJ2-3, with 11 bases matching TRBD2. V lost 3 bases and J lost 6; bases outside the gene matches: 8. CDR3 length: 15 residues. Germline CDR1 is DFQATT and CDR2 is SNEGSKA (reference sequence). CDR3 nucleotides: TGCAGTGCTAGGCGTACTAGCGGGAGAGGGGATACGCAGTATTTT. This gives the protein CSARRTSGRGDTQYF.

The chain couples TRBV11-2 to TRBJ1-1; D gene ambiguous. The germline gives CDR1 SGHAT, CDR2 FQNNGV. There are 17 residues in the CDR3. Deletions cut 0 bases from V and 1 base from J, with 15 bases between. As DNA, the CDR3 is TGTGCCAGCAGCTTAGAATTAGGCGGCCGCCAGAACACTGAAGCTTTCTTT. Translating it yields CASSLELGGRQNTEAFF.